This TCR beta chain was profiled in a study of blood T cell repertoires in COVID-19. About the research overall: Sources were T cells, B-cell-depleted T cells, or PBMCs; the material itself was cDNA or gDNA.

The method was immunoSEQ multiplex PCR; TCRdb's version includes in-frame clones alone and lacks a portion of them. The sample has more than 200,000 clones; roughly 86% are singletons. Seattle-derived patients entered the study during active infection and were followed longitudinally. This clone appeared a single time. The TCR sequence derives from a woman aged 55-69 years with COVID-19, enrolled during active disease. The sequencing sample was made of peripheral blood.

The CDR3 bases are TGCAGCGTTGTGGCTAGCGGGAGCTCTACAGATACGCAGTATTTT. This translates into CSVVASGSSTDTQYF. This chain joins TRBV29-1 and TRBJ2-3; 10 bases line up with TRBD2. The CDR3 totals 15 residues. The germline V gene encodes CDR1 SQVTM and CDR2 ANQGSEA. J gave up 3 bases and V 4 bases, and 7 bases lay outside the gene matches.